One and the same sample provided the 13 T cell receptor beta chains below, sequenced in a study of T cells in Graves' hyperthyroidism and ophthalmopathy. The CDR3 regions of TCR beta were amplified from RNA transcripts. The study used the HTBI primer set for a first-round RT-PCR of the TCR CDR3. TCRdb redid the calling of the multiplex PCR reads with MiXCR, one entry per CDR3 protein. The repertoire holds about 410,000 distinct CDR3 sequences, with approximately 14% as singletons. Specimen: blood. These receptors were taken from a woman under 40 with Graves' ophthalmopathy.

This clonotype was found many times. The chain is built from TRBV13 and TRBJ2-7; D perhaps matches TRBD1 (6 bases). Per the germline V gene, CDR1 is PRHDT and CDR2 is FYEKMQ (reference sequence). This CDR3 has 17 residues. V dropped 5 bases and J dropped 2 bases, with 22 bases sitting between them. The CDR3 reads CASSPTGRDKRAYEQYF. As DNA, the CDR3 is TGTGCCAGCAGCCCAACGGGCCGGGACAAGAGAGCCTACGAGCAGTACTTC.

There are many counts of this clonotype. The V gene is TRBV7-9, the J gene TRBJ2-2; 8 bases map to TRBD2. The CDR3 totals 15 residues. Germline V gene sequence: CDR1 SEHNR, CDR2 FQNEAQ (reference sequence). V gave up 4 bases and J gave up 5 bases; unmatched junction bases: 6. CDR3 coding DNA: TGTGCCAGCAGCTCCGGACTAGCCGGTACCGGGGAGCTGTTTTTT. Protein: CASSSGLAGTGELFF.

This clonotype has at least ten counts. The V gene is TRBV7-2, the J gene TRBJ1-3, with 8 bases fitting TRBD1. The CDR3 is 19 amino acids. Germline trimming cut 4 bases from V and 0 bases from J; bases unmatched to any gene: 14. Germline CDR1 is SGHTA and CDR2 is FQGNSA. The CDR3 region is CASSSLGGTGPSSGNTIYF. CDR3 nucleotides: TGTGCCAGCAGCTCTCTAGGCGGGACAGGACCGAGCTCTGGAAACACCATATATTTT. Together with reference TRBV7-2 and TRBJ1-3, the CDR3 gives the full variable domain: GAGVSQSPSNKVTEKGKDVELRCDPISGHTALYWYRQSLGQGLEFLIYFQGNSAPDKSGLPSDRFSAERTGGSVSTLTIQRTQQEDSAVYLCASSSLGGTGPSSGNTIYFGEGSWLTVV.

Comment on this clonotype: A much larger clone lies a single base off, so this may be a read error. The chain uses TRBV7-3 and TRBJ1-1; D is possibly TRBD1 (5 bases). Germline values: CDR1 SGHTA, CDR2 FQGTGA. The germline V and J ends were trimmed by 4 bases and 5 bases, with 11 bases remaining between them. The CDR3 sequence is 13 residues long. As DNA, the CDR3 is TGTGCCAGCAGCTCCAGGGTGGGGACTGAAGCTTTCTTT. This encodes CASSSRVGTEAFF. Based on the CDR3 plus reference TRBV7-3 and TRBJ1-1, the full variable domain is GAGVSQTPSNKVTEKGKYVELRCDPISGHTALYWYRQSLGQGPEFLIYFQGTGAADDSGLPNDRFFAVRPEGSVSTLKIQRTERGDSAVYLCASSSRVGTEAFFGQGTRLTVV.

V usage is TRBV19 and J usage is TRBJ2-7; TRBD1 might be the D (6 bases). Germline CDR1 LNHDA, CDR2 SQIVND (reference sequence). Trimming left V 10 bases short and J 2 bases short, with 18 bases between. The CDR3 has 14 residues. The CDR3, as DNA: TGTGCCACGACCCCGGGGACAACACCCTACGAGCAGTACTTC. The encoded protein is CATTPGTTPYEQYF.

This clonotype has ten or more counts. The chain uses TRBV28 and TRBJ2-3; D may be TRBD2 (6 bases). V gave up 6 bases and J gave up 2 bases, with 12 bases separating them. CDR3 size: 14 residues. In germline, CDR1 is MDHEN, CDR2 SYDVKM. The CDR3 region is CASRTAGITDTQYF. The DNA for the CDR3 is TGTGCCAGCAGGACTGCGGGGATCACAGATACGCAGTATTTT.

This clonotype turned up a few times. The rearrangement joins TRBV7-8 to TRBJ1-5, with TRBD1 matching over 7 bases. The CDR3 is 15 amino acids. The V gene end was trimmed by 6 bases and the J gene end by 2 bases; junction bases not matched to a gene: 7. Germline loops: CDR1 SGHVS, CDR2 FQNEAQ. The CDR3 region has the DNA TGTGCCAGCAGGGAGGACAGGTCAGGCAATCAGCCCCAGCATTTT. Translated: CASREDRSGNQPQHF.

This clonotype was counted at least ten times. The chain is built from TRBV5-1 and TRBJ2-1; TRBD2 aligns across 7 bases. The CDR3 loop spans 13 amino acids. V gave up 5 bases and J gave up 4 bases; unmatched junction bases: 3. CDR1 is SGHRS, CDR2 YFSETQ, per germline. The CDR3 DNA is TGCGCCAGCAGTTATAGCGGGTACAATGAGCAGTTCTTC. This sequence encodes CASSYSGYNEQFF.

This clonotype appeared many times. The gene calls are TRBV20-1 and TRBJ1-1; D unresolved. The germline V gene has CDR1 DFQATT and CDR2 SNEGSKA (reference sequence). Deletions cut 0 bases from V and 4 bases from J, with 12 bases between. This CDR3 is 14 amino acids long. Here the CDR3 reads CSARDIGLITEAFF. The DNA for the CDR3 is TGCAGTGCTAGAGATATAGGGTTGATCACTGAAGCTTTCTTT.

The CDR3 loop is CASSHVEMVSNQPQHF. The DNA of the CDR3 is TGTGCCAGTAGCCACGTGGAGATGGTTAGCAATCAGCCCCAGCATTTT. This chain links TRBV19 with TRBJ1-5, with D unresolved. The CDR3 is made up of 16 amino acids. Germline lookup yields CDR1 LNHDA and CDR2 SQIVND (reference sequence). Trimming removed 6 bases from V and 0 bases from J, with 15 bases in between. The full variable domain, its missing parts supplied by reference TRBV19 and TRBJ1-5, is DGGITQSPKYLFRKEGQNVTLSCEQNLNHDAMYWYRQDPGQGLRLIYYSQIVNDFQKGDIAEGYSVSREKKESFPLTVTSAQKNPTAFYLCASSHVEMVSNQPQHFGDGTRLSIL.

This clonotype was seen ten or more times. This chain joins TRBV20-1 and TRBJ1-6; possible D gene TRBD1, 5 bases. Germline V lookup: CDR1 DFQATT, CDR2 SNEGSKA (reference sequence). V shed 6 bases and J shed 8 bases, with 14 bases lying between them. The CDR3 totals 13 residues. The chain's CDR3 is CSAGVGGDSPLHF. The CDR3 coding sequence is TGCAGTGCAGGGGTCGGGGGAGATTCACCCCTCCACTTT.

There are many counts of this clonotype. The genes are TRBV7-9 and TRBJ2-3; D perhaps matches TRBD1 (5 bases). Germline V gene data show CDR1 as SEHNR and CDR2 as FQNEAQ (reference sequence). V lost 5 bases and J 3 bases, leaving 6 bases between the germline ends. CDR3 size: 12 residues. The CDR3 here is CASSTGTDTQYF. In DNA, the CDR3 is TGTGCCAGCAGCACAGGAACAGATACGCAGTATTTT.

This clonotype occurred many times. The chain joins TRBV20-1 to TRBJ1-5; 7 bases map to TRBD1. Germline CDR1 reads DFQATT; CDR2 reads SNEGSKA (reference sequence). The CDR3 runs 13 residues. The V segment lost 5 bases and the J segment 7 bases; nucleotides outside the gene matches: 8. The CDR3 region is CSALQGIDQPQHF. The CDR3, as DNA: TGCAGTGCTCTACAGGGGATTGACCAGCCCCAGCATTTT.